A single sample is the source of the 29 T cell receptor beta chains below, sequenced in a study of blood T cell repertoires in COVID-19. TCRdb's table, derived via immunoSEQ multiplex PCR, lists solely in-frame clones and lacks some. The sample lists roughly 410,000 clones, about 88% occurring once. The specimen sequenced was peripheral blood. The receptors derive from a woman in her thirties or forties with COVID-19, enrolled during active disease.

The chain has TRBV9 and TRBJ1-6, with 10 bases aligning to TRBD1. Trimming removed 4 bases from V and 10 bases from J; junction bases left unmatched: 8. The V gene's germline CDR1 is SGDLS and CDR2 YYNGEE. The CDR3 has 15 residues. The CDR3 here is CASSPGTGVGSPLHF. CDR3 coding DNA: TGTGCCAGCAGCCCAGGGACAGGGGTCGGATCACCCCTCCACTTT.

The chain carries TRBV9 and TRBJ2-1; 9 bases map to TRBD2. The length of the CDR3 is 17 residues. Germline loops: CDR1 SGDLS, CDR2 YYNGEE. The junction had 10 bases not matched to a gene; V was cut back by 2 bases and J by 4 bases. The CDR3 bases are TGTGCCAGCAGCGTCGGATCTCGACTAGCGGAGTACAATGAGCAGTTCTTC. This translates into CASSVGSRLAEYNEQFF.

This chain links TRBV5-4 with TRBJ2-7; D uncertain. This CDR3 spans 14 amino acids. Germline V gene sequence: CDR1 SGHNT, CDR2 YYREEE (reference sequence). The V end was cut by 2 bases, the J end by 1 base, with 10 bases between. CDR3 sequence (DNA): TGTGCCAGCAGCTTAGGCAGAGGATCCTACGAGCAGTACTTC. This codes for CASSLGRGSYEQYF.

The chain uses TRBV6-2 or TRBV6-3 and TRBJ1-5, with a tentative D call TRBD1 (5 bases). Per germline, CDR1 MNHEY and CDR2 SVGEGT. This CDR3 is 14 amino acids long. V lost 2 bases, J lost 7 bases, and 12 bases lay in between. The CDR3: CASSYAGRGQPQHF. The CDR3, as DNA: TGTGCCAGCAGTTACGCGGGTCGGGGGCAGCCCCAGCATTTT.

V gene TRBV27 combines with J gene TRBJ1-5, with a tentative D call TRBD1 (5 bases). This CDR3 comprises 14 residues. Between the trimmed V and J ends, which lost 3 bases and 5 bases, there was a span of 11 bases. CDR1 and CDR2 (germline): MNHEY, SMNVEV (reference sequence). DNA for the CDR3: TGTGCCAGCAGTTTCGTGACGGGGGATCAGCCCCAGCATTTT. Translation gives CASSFVTGDQPQHF.

CDR3 region: CASSLQSYEQYF. DNA for the CDR3: TGTGCCAGCAGTTTACAATCCTACGAGCAGTACTTC. The gene calls are TRBV28 and TRBJ2-7, with D uncertain. The germline CDR1 and CDR2 sequences are MDHEN and SYDVKM. Trimming pared 2 bases from V and 1 base from J, leaving 3 bases between. The CDR3 runs to 12 residues.

This clone was detected a few times. The genes are TRBV5-1 and TRBJ1-4, with unresolved D. Germline V gene lookup returns CDR1 SGHRS and CDR2 YFSETQ. The germline V and J ends were trimmed by 2 bases and 5 bases, with 10 bases remaining between them. This CDR3 is 14 amino acids long. The CDR3 loop is CASSFSGQNEKLFF. The CDR3 region has the DNA TGCGCCAGCAGCTTCAGCGGGCAGAATGAAAAACTGTTTTTT.

The CDR3 DNA follows: TGTGCCAGTAGTAGACAGCCTAGCAATCAGCCCCAGCATTTT. It translates to CASSRQPSNQPQHF. This chain connects TRBV19 to TRBJ1-5; D perhaps matches TRBD1 (5 bases). Trimming removed 4 bases at V and 0 bases at J, with 7 bases between. Germline values: CDR1 LNHDA, CDR2 SQIVND (reference sequence). The CDR3 has 14 residues.

This clone showed up just a few times. This rearrangement joins TRBV19 to TRBJ1-1, with D maybe TRBD1 (5 bases). Trimming removed 5 bases at V and 5 bases at J, with 12 bases between. Germline CDR1 reads LNHDA; CDR2 reads SQIVND (reference sequence). The length of the CDR3 is 13 residues. The CDR3 sequence is CASSSHRKTEAFF. The CDR3 nucleotides are TGTGCCAGTAGTTCCCACAGGAAGACTGAAGCTTTCTTT.

The chain recombines TRBV19 with TRBJ2-3, with D tentatively TRBD2 (5 bases). V was cut by 3 bases and J by 0 bases, with 10 bases left in between. The CDR3 is 15 residues long. CDR1 and CDR2 (germline): LNHDA, SQIVND (reference sequence). CDR3 in amino acids: CASSMVAQSTDTQYF. The CDR3 coding sequence is TGTGCCAGTAGTATGGTAGCGCAGAGCACAGATACGCAGTATTTT.

This chain links TRBV28 with TRBJ1-1; a possible D gene is TRBD1 (5 bases). Germline values: CDR1 MDHEN, CDR2 SYDVKM. V gave up 4 bases and J gave up 1 base, with 19 bases separating them. This CDR3 contains 17 residues. In DNA, the CDR3 is TGTGCCAGCAGTTCCCCACGTGCGGCGGGGGGGAACACTGAAGCTTTCTTT. Translating gives CASSSPRAAGGNTEAFF.

This clone was seen only once. The chain recombines TRBV29-1 with TRBJ1-1; maybe TRBD1 (5 bases). V was cut by 4 bases and J by 0 bases, with 21 bases left in between. CDR3 size: 17 residues. Germline CDR1 and CDR2: SQVTM and ANQGSEA. This CDR3 is CSVVKDKGRPMNTEAFF. CDR3 nucleotide sequence: TGCAGCGTTGTTAAGGACAAGGGTCGCCCTATGAACACTGAAGCTTTCTTT.

The chain employs TRBV29-1 and TRBJ2-1; 10 bases fit TRBD2. With 3 bases clipped from V and 1 base from J, the junction kept 9 bases outside the gene matches. The CDR3 runs 17 residues. Germline CDR1 is SQVTM and CDR2 is ANQGSEA. The CDR3 nucleotides are TGCAGCGTTGATGGTAGCGGGGGGACACTTTCCTACAATGAGCAGTTCTTC. Translated: CSVDGSGGTLSYNEQFF.

The chain is built from TRBV2 and TRBJ2-3; 9 nucleotides align to TRBD1. The CDR3 contains 15 residues. The germline CDR1 and CDR2 sequences are SNHLY and FYNNEI. The junction had 8 bases not matched to a gene; V was cut back by 7 bases and J by 3 bases. The CDR3 DNA follows: TGTGCCAGCACCCGGGACAGGGTAGGGACAGATACGCAGTATTTT. It translates to CASTRDRVGTDTQYF.

The chain has TRBV7-2 and TRBJ1-2, with unresolved D. V was pared by 5 bases and J by 1 base, with 23 bases between. The CDR3 runs to 18 residues. Per the germline V gene, CDR1 is SGHTA and CDR2 is FQGNSA. CDR3 coding DNA: TGTGCCAGCAGCCGCGAGGCGGGGTTGAGAACTAATAACTATGGCTACACCTTC. Amino acids: CASSREAGLRTNNYGYTF.

The V call is TRBV6-5, the J call TRBJ1-3; TRBD1 matches 8 bases. CDR1 MNHEY and CDR2 SVGAGI come from the germline V gene. Germline trimming cut 3 bases from V and 0 bases from J; bases unmatched to any gene: 4. The CDR3 sequence is 16 residues long. CDR3 nucleotide sequence: TGTGCCAGCAGTTATGACGACAGGGGCTCTGGAAACACCATATATTTT. It encodes CASSYDDRGSGNTIYF.

The chain combines TRBV7-3 with TRBJ1-2; 7 positions agree with TRBD1. With V trimmed by 3 bases and J by 4 bases, 11 bases remained unmatched. The CDR3 is 16 amino acids. Germline V lookup: CDR1 SGHTA, CDR2 FQGTGA. Here the CDR3 DNA reads TGTGCCAGCAGCTTCCCCAAGACAGGGCCAGGCTATGGCTACACCTTC. It translates to CASSFPKTGPGYGYTF.

V usage is TRBV28 and J usage is TRBJ1-4; 7 bases align to TRBD1. Per the germline V gene, CDR1 is MDHEN and CDR2 is SYDVKM. This CDR3 is built from 15 residues. Unmatched junction bases numbered 11, after V lost 6 bases and J lost 7 bases. The CDR3 DNA is TGTGCCAGCAGCGAGAGACAGGGAAGGAGTGAAAAACTGTTTTTT. It codes for CASSERQGRSEKLFF.

The chain recombines TRBV13 with TRBJ1-1, with D perhaps TRBD1 (6 bases). V was clipped by 5 bases and J by 7 bases, with 17 bases between them. Germline V lookup: CDR1 PRHDT, CDR2 FYEKMQ (reference sequence). This CDR3 spans 14 amino acids. The CDR3 spells CASSNPTGQVEAFF. In DNA, the CDR3 is TGTGCCAGCAGCAATCCGACAGGTCAAGTTGAAGCTTTCTTT.

CDR3 in amino acids: CASSFGRGKSNQPQHF. The CDR3, as DNA: TGTGCCAGCAGTTTCGGCAGGGGCAAATCGAATCAGCCCCAGCATTTT. The chain combines TRBV27 with TRBJ1-5; D is perhaps TRBD1 (6 bases). The CDR3 is made up of 16 amino acids. Germline V gene data show CDR1 as MNHEY and CDR2 as SMNVEV (reference sequence). Between the trimmed V and J ends, which lost 3 bases and 4 bases, there was a span of 16 bases.

This rearrangement joins TRBV2 to TRBJ1-1, with 11 bases identical to TRBD1. The V gene's germline CDR1 is SNHLY and CDR2 FYNNEI. The length of the CDR3 is 16 residues. Trimming removed 7 bases from V and 5 bases from J; junction bases left unmatched: 12. The CDR3 DNA reads as TGTGCCAGCATCGGACAGGGGGCCAAAATAGGAACTGAAGCTTTCTTT. Its protein product is CASIGQGAKIGTEAFF.

In this sample, this clone turned up once. The chain employs TRBV11-2 and TRBJ2-1, with 11 bases lining up with TRBD2. The ends lost 6 bases at V and 3 bases at J; junction bases unmatched: 4. Germline CDR1 is SGHAT and CDR2 is FQNNGV. There are 15 residues in the CDR3. This CDR3 is CASRGLADIYNEQFF. In DNA, the CDR3 is TGTGCCAGCAGGGGACTAGCGGATATCTACAATGAGCAGTTCTTC.

The J gene is TRBJ1-5, the V gene TRBV19; no definite D call. In germline, CDR1 is LNHDA, CDR2 SQIVND (reference sequence). The CDR3 has 16 residues. V dropped 3 bases and J dropped 2 bases, with 14 bases sitting between them. This CDR3 reads CASSISAVRGNQPQHF. As DNA, the CDR3 is TGTGCCAGTAGTATCTCGGCAGTACGGGGCAATCAGCCCCAGCATTTT. The full variable domain, rest sourced from reference TRBV19 and TRBJ1-5, is DGGITQSPKYLFRKEGQNVTLSCEQNLNHDAMYWYRQDPGQGLRLIYYSQIVNDFQKGDIAEGYSVSREKKESFPLTVTSAQKNPTAFYLCASSISAVRGNQPQHFGDGTRLSIL.

The rearrangement links TRBV27 to TRBJ2-5, with 10 bases that match TRBD1. The CDR3 is made up of 15 amino acids. Germline loops: CDR1 MNHEY, CDR2 SMNVEV (reference sequence). Trimming cost V 5 bases and J 5 bases; bases outside gene matches: 8. Here the CDR3 reads CASSSTTGGVETQYF. As DNA, the CDR3 is TGTGCCAGCAGTAGCACGACAGGGGGCGTGGAGACCCAGTACTTC.

Concerning this clone itself: In the same sample, other DNA sequences code for this CDR3. This chain joins TRBV19 and TRBJ1-1; possible D gene TRBD1, 6 bases. The V end was cut by 6 bases, the J end by 7 bases, with 24 bases between. CDR3 length: 16 amino acids. CDR1 is LNHDA and CDR2 is SQIVND in the germline V gene (reference sequence). CDR3 nucleotides: TGTGCCAGTAGGCCCGAGGGGGGGCGGCGGGGGATTGAAGCTTTCTTT. Translation gives CASRPEGGRRGIEAFF. Full variable domain (rest looked up from reference TRBV19 and TRBJ1-1): DGGITQSPKYLFRKEGQNVTLSCEQNLNHDAMYWYRQDPGQGLRLIYYSQIVNDFQKGDIAEGYSVSREKKESFPLTVTSAQKNPTAFYLCASRPEGGRRGIEAFFGQGTRLTVV.

This chain uses TRBV5-1 with TRBJ2-1; weak D call: TRBD1 (5 bases). V was pared by 4 bases and J by 5 bases, with 13 bases between. CDR3 length: 14 residues. Germline-derived CDR1 and CDR2 are SGHRS and YFSETQ. The CDR3 reads CASSPDKSDNEQFF. The CDR3 bases are TGCGCCAGCAGCCCGGACAAATCAGACAATGAGCAGTTCTTC.

This clone showed up just once. The V and J genes are TRBV10-3 and TRBJ2-1, with TRBD2 matching 9 bases. The CDR3 runs to 15 residues. J lost 2 bases, V lost 7 bases, and 6 bases had no gene match. The germline gives CDR1 ENHRY, CDR2 SYGVKD. CDR3 nucleotide sequence: TGTGCCATCACCACCAGCGGGGGGACCTACAATGAGCAGTTCTTC. It yields the protein CAITTSGGTYNEQFF.

This chain joins TRBV21-1 and TRBJ1-5. TRBV21-1 is deemed a pseudogene. The CDR3 is 15 residues long. For the CDR3, the DNA is TGTGCCAGCATCGGGGAGGGGGACAGCAATCAGCCCCAGCATTTT. Its translation: CASIGEGDSNQPQHF.

The chain links TRBV15 to TRBJ1-3; D is possibly TRBD1 (6 bases). The V gene lost 4 bases and the J gene lost 0 bases, with 16 bases spanning the gap. CDR3 size: 17 residues. The germline gives CDR1 LNHNV, CDR2 YYDKDF (reference sequence). The CDR3 DNA reads as TGTGCCACCAGCAACCGGGACAAAGCTTTCTCTGGAAACACCATATATTTT. It yields the protein CATSNRDKAFSGNTIYF.